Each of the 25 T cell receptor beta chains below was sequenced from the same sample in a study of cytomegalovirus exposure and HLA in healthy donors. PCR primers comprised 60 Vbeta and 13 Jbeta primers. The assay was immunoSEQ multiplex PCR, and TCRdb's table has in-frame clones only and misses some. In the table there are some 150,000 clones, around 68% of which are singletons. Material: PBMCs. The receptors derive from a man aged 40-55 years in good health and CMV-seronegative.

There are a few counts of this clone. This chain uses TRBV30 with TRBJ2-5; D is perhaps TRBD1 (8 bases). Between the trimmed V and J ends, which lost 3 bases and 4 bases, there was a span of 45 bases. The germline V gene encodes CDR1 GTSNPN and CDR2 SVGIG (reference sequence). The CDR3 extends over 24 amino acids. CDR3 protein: CAWSSAAGGAEGGPTDPWAETQYF. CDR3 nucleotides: TGTGCCTGGAGCAGTGCGGCAGGGGGCGCGGAGGGGGGGCCTACCGACCCTTGGGCAGAGACCCAGTACTTC. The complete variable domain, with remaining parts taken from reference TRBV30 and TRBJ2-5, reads SQTIHQWPATLVQPVGSPLSLECTVEGTSNPNLYWYRQAAGRGLQLLFYSVGIGQISSEVPQNLSASRPQDRQFILSSKKLLLSDSGFYLCAWSSAAGGAEGGPTDPWAETQYFGPGTRLLVL.

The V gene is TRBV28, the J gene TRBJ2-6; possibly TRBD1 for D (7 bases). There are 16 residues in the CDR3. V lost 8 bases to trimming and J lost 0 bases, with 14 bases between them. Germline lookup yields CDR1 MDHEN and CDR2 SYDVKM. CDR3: CASCGTAYSGANVLTF. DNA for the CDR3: TGTGCCAGCTGCGGGACAGCCTACTCTGGGGCCAACGTCCTGACTTTC.

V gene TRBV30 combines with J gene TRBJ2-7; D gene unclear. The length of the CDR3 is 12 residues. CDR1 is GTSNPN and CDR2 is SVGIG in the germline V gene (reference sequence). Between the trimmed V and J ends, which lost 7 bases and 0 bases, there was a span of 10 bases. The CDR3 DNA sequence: TGTGCCTTCGAGAGAAGCTCCTACGAGCAGTACTTC. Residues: CAFERSSYEQYF.

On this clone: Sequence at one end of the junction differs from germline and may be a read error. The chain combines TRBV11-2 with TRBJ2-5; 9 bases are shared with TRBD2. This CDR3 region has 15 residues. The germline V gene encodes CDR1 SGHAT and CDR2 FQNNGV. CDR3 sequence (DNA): TGTGCCAGCAGCCCTCAGCGGGGGGAGCAAGGGACCCAGTACTTC. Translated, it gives CASSPQRGEQGTQYF.

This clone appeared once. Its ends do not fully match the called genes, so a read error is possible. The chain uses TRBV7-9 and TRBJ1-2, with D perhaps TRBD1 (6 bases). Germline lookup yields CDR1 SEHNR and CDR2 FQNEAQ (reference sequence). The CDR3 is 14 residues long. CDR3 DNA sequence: TGTTCCAGCAGCTCGACAGGTATAGCCGGGGGCTACACCTTC. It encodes CSSSSTGIAGGYTF. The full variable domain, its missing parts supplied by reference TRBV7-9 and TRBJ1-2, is DTGVSQNPRHKITKRGQNVTFRCDPISEHNRLYWYRQTLGQGPEFLTYFQNEAQLEKSRLLSDRFSAERPKGSFSTLEIQRTEQGDSAMYLCSSSSTGIAGGYTFGSGTRLTVV.

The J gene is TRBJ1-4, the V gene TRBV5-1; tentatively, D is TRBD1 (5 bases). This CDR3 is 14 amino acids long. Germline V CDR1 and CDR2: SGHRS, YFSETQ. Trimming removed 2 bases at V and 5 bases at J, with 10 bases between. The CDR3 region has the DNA TGCGCCAGCAGCTTCGGGGGAGCGAATGAAAAACTGTTTTTT. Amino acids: CASSFGGANEKLFF. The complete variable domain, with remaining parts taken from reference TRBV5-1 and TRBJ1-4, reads KAGVTQTPRYLIKTRGQQVTLSCSPISGHRSVSWYQQTPGQGLQFLFEYFSETQRNKGNFPGRFSGRQFSNSRSEMNVSTLELGDSALYLCASSFGGANEKLFFGSGTQLSVL.

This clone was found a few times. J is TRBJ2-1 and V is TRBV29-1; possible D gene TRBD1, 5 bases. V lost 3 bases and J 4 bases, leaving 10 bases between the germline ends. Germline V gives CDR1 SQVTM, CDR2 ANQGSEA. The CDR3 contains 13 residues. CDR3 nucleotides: TGCAGCGTTGATTCCAGGGTGTACAATGAGCAGTTCTTC. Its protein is CSVDSRVYNEQFF.

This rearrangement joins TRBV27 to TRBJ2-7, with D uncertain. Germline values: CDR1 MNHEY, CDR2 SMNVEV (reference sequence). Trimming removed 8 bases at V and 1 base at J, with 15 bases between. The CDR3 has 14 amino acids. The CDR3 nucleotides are TGTGCCAGCTCCCCTACGAGCAATTCCTACGAGCAGTACTTC. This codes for CASSPTSNSYEQYF.

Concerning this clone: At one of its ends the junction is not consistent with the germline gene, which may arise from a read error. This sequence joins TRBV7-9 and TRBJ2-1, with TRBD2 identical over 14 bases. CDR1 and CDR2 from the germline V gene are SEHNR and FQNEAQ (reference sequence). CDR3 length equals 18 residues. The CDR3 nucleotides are TGTTCCAGCAGCCTCGGGACTAGCGGGAGTAAAATAACGGATGAGCAGTTCTTC. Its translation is CSSSLGTSGSKITDEQFF. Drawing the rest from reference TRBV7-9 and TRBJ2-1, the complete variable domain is DTGVSQNPRHKITKRGQNVTFRCDPISEHNRLYWYRQTLGQGPEFLTYFQNEAQLEKSRLLSDRFSAERPKGSFSTLEIQRTEQGDSAMYLCSSSLGTSGSKITDEQFFGPGTRLTVL.

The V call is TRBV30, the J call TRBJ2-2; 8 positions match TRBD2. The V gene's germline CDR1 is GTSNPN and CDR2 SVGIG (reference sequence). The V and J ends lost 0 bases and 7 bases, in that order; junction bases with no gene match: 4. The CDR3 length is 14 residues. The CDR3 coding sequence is TGTGCCTGGAGTGTACGACGGGGGGGCGGGGAGCTGTTTTTT. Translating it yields CAWSVRRGGGELFF.

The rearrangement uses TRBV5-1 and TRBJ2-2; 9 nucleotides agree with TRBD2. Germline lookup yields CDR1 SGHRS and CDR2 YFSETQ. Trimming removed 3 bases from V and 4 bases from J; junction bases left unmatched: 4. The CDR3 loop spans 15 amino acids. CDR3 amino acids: CASSSAGGVTGELFF. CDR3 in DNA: TGCGCCAGCAGCTCTGCGGGGGGGGTCACCGGGGAGCTGTTTTTT. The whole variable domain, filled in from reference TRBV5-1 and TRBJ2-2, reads KAGVTQTPRYLIKTRGQQVTLSCSPISGHRSVSWYQQTPGQGLQFLFEYFSETQRNKGNFPGRFSGRQFSNSRSEMNVSTLELGDSALYLCASSSAGGVTGELFFGEGSRLTVL.

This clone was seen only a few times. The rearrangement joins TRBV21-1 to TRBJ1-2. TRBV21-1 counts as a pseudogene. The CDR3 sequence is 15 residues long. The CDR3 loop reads CASSKGKGAMSGYTF. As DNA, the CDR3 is TGTGCCAGCAGCAAAGGAAAAGGAGCCATGAGTGGCTACACCTTC.

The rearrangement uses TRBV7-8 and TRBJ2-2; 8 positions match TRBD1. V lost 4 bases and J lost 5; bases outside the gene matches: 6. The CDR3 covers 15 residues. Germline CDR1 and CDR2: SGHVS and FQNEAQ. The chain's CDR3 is CASSSQGVGTGELFF. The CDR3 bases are TGTGCCAGCAGCTCACAGGGGGTCGGAACCGGGGAGCTGTTTTTT.

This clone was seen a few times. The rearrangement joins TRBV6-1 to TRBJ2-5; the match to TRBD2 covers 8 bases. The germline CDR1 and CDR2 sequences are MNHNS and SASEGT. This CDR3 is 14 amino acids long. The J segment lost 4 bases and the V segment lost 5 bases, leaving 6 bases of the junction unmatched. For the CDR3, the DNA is TGTGCCAGCAGTCAGACCCGGGGGGGAGAGACCCAGTACTTC. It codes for CASSQTRGGETQYF.

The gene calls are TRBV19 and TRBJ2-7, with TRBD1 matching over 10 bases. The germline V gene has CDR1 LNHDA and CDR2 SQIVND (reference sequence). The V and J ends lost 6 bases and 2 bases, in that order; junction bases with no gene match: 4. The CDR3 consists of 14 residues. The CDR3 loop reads CASRPGQGPYEQYF. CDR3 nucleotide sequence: TGTGCCAGTAGACCGGGACAGGGGCCCTACGAGCAGTACTTC.

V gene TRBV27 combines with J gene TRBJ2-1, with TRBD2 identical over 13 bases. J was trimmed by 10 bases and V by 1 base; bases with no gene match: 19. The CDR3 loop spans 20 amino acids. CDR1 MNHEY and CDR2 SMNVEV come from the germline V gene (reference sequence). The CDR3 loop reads CASSLLASGLAGREGEEQFF. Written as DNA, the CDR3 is TGTGCCAGCAGTTTATTAGCCTCGGGACTAGCGGGGAGAGAGGGGGAAGAGCAGTTCTTC.

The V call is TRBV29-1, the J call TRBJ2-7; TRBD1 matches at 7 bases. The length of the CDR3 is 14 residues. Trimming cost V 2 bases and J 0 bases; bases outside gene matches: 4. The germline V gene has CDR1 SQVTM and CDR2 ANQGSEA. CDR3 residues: CSVESAGGSYEQYF. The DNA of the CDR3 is TGCAGCGTTGAAAGTGCAGGGGGCTCCTACGAGCAGTACTTC.

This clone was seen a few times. CDR3 in amino acids: CAISERATAMDTQYF. CDR3 DNA sequence: TGTGCCATCAGTGAGCGAGCGACGGCGATGGATACGCAGTATTTT. This chain connects TRBV10-3 to TRBJ2-3; D uncertain. This CDR3 is 15 amino acids long. The V gene's germline CDR1 is ENHRY and CDR2 SYGVKD. V was shortened by 2 bases and J by 6 bases, with 15 bases between the two germline ends.

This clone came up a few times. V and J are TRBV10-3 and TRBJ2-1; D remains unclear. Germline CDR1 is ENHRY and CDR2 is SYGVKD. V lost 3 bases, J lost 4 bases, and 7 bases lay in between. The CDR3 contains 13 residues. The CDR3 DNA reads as TGTGCCATCAGTGATGCGGAATACAATGAGCAGTTCTTC. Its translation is CAISDAEYNEQFF.

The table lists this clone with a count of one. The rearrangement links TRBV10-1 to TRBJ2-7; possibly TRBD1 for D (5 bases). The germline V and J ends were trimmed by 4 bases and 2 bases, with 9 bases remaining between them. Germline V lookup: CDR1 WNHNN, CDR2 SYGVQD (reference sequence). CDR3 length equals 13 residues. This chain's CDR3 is CASSGGRAYEQYF. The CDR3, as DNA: TGCGCCAGCAGTGGAGGCAGGGCCTACGAGCAGTACTTC.

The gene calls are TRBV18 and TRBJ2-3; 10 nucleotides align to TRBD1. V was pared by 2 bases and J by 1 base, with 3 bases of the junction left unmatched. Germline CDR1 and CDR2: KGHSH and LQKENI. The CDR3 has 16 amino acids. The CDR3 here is CASSPSGTGGTDTQYF. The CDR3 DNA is TGTGCCAGCTCACCATCCGGGACAGGGGGCACAGATACGCAGTATTTT.

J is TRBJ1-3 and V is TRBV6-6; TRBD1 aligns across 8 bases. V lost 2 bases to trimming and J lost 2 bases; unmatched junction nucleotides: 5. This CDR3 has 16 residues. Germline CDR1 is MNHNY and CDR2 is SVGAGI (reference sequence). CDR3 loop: CASSYGTGGTGNTIYF. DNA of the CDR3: TGTGCCAGCAGTTACGGGACAGGAGGAACTGGAAACACCATATATTTT.

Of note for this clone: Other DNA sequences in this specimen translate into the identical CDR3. For the CDR3, the DNA is TGTGCCAGCAGCTTGGCGGGCGGTACAGATACGCAGTATTTT. Amino acids: CASSLAGGTDTQYF. The V call is TRBV7-2, the J call TRBJ2-3; D possibly corresponds to TRBD2 (5 bases). CDR3 size: 14 residues. In germline, CDR1 is SGHTA, CDR2 FQGNSA. Trimming took off 3 bases at V and 3 bases at J, with 10 bases between the two ends.

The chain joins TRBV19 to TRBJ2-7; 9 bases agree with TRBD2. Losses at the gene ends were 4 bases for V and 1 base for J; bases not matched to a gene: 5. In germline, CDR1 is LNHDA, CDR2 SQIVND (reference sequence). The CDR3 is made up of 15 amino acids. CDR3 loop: CASSSQAGGSYEQYF. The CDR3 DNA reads TGTGCCAGTAGTAGTCAAGCGGGGGGATCCTACGAGCAGTACTTC.

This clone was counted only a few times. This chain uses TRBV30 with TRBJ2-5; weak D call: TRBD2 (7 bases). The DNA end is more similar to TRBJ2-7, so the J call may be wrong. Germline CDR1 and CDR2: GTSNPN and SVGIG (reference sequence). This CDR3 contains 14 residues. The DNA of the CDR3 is TGTGCCTGGGCCCTTACGGGGGGCCTCGACGAGCAGTACTTC. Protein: CAWALTGGLDEQYF.